The present T cell receptor beta chain was sequenced within a study of beta chain features in type 1 diabetes (dated by TCRdb to between 2017 and 2018). A note on the overall study: Patients and healthy donors did not differ in mean age, gender distribution, total cell number or subset yield. A total of about 100,000,000 sorted cells were examined across all samples, and RNA yield correlated strongly with the number of cells per subset. In the study, recently diagnosed type 1 diabetes patients and matched healthy donors were compared on the TCRB repertoires of their sorted circulating CD4+ T cell subsets. Regulatory and stem cell-like memory subsets were isolated from only 8 patients and 8 healthy donors, whereas naive and central memory subsets came from all 30 or so donors. Summary of the overall study and its limitations: Because the HLA sub-analyses included only small numbers of individuals, any influence of HLA type on TCRB rearrangement was left unresolved. In all four CD4+ subsets, TCRB CDR3 length was moderately but significantly shorter in type 1 diabetes patients. At VDJ recombination sites, type 1 diabetes patients had fewer insertions and more deleted nucleotides, which implies abnormalities in thymic rearrangement. Because cDNA rather than genomic DNA was sequenced, highly expressing activated cells could have been over-represented, although no difference in activation and CD3 levels was found between groups. Naive, central memory and regulatory TCRB repertoires appeared to be more alike among patients than among healthy donors. PCR might favor shorter templates, but patient and control samples were amplified and corrected together, so any skew would affect both groups equally.

The CDR3 contains 13 residues, cysteine and phenylalanine counted. The only DNA kept is the CDR3, 39 bases in frame from the first base. V drops 3 bases and J drops 4 bases, leaving 7 bases in between. Per the germline V gene (reference sequence), PRHDT is the CDR1 and FYEKMQ is the CDR2. Each donor gave one peripheral blood draw, approximately 110 mL on average, collected into heparinised tubes. Naive, central memory, regulatory and stem cell-like memory CD4+ T cells were sorted on a BD FACSAria II using a panel including CD45RO, CCR7, CD25, CD127, CD95 and CD27. Purity was above 95% for every sorted population. PBMCs were separated immediately by Lymphoprep density gradient centrifugation and were stained directly, without being cultured. Samples were stained and sorted in pairs, with one healthy donor and one patient per experiment, so that batch effects were minimized. The High Capacity cDNA Reverse Transcription Kit was used to reverse transcribe all of the isolated RNA, meaning that expressed TCRB transcripts were what got sequenced. Deep immunoSEQ sequencing was performed on naive, central memory and regulatory T cell samples, with an average of approximately 3.9 million total reads per sample. Sorted cells were lysed in RLT buffer, and RNA was extracted using DNase-treated RNeasy Micro or Mini kits according to cell number. Each cell subset was processed separately to prevent cross-contamination, with patient and healthy donor samples processed together. TCRB sequences were amplified from cDNA with the immunoSEQ multiplex PCR, producing 87-bp fragments spanning the CDR3 region. Amplicons were sequenced on the Illumina HiSeq platform. Per the source publication's procedure: Synthetic template baselines were used to correct PCR bias computationally, reads within Hamming distance 2 were collapsed together, and singletons that could not be merged were discarded. By aligning reads against IMGT, V, D and J genes, CDR3 length, and insertions or deletions at six rearrangement sites were assigned. Clonotype counts were normalized to sorted cell number within each subset before computing true diversity and Gini coefficients with the tcR R package. The overlap coefficient, calculated on TCRB nucleotide sequences, was used to measure repertoire sharing. As stored in TCRdb, this immuneACCESS dataset retains in-frame rearrangements with V and J assigned. A fraction of the clones does not appear; measured against another copy, unresolved V genes explain less than half of the discrepancy, and the remainder lacks a known reason. V, J and clone size were drawn from that table, and D and trimming were deduced from the DNA. A total of a few hundred thousand clones appear in this sample, roughly 9.8% of them only once. The top ten clones comprise about 0.6% of the sample.

The sample holds many counts of this clone. Its antigen remains unidentified. No qualities accompany the bases; no much larger clone lies one base away. The rearranged chain carries TRBV13 and TRBJ2-1; the D gene cannot be resolved reliably. The sequence was obtained from a man younger than 45 with type 1 diabetes. The sequencing input was central memory CD4+ T cells from blood. In nucleotides, the sequence is TGTGCCAGCAGCTTTAAAGATTACAATGAGCAGTTCTTC. It is translated as CASSFKDYNEQFF.